The 12 T cell receptor beta chains listed next were all sequenced from one sample in a study of T cell responses to AZD1222 COVID-19 vaccine (dated by TCRdb to the early 2020s). Library preparation was by the immunoSEQ multiplex PCR assay. The table comes from immuneACCESS by way of TCRdb, which keeps in-frame sequences with V and J called. Part of the clones is missing from these tables; in studies checked, under half for an unresolved V gene and the rest for unknown reasons. The table for this sample lists some 150,000 clones; around 91% of them were counted only once. Roughly 5% of the sample rests with the top ten. What this sample's time point label stands for: baseline before first vaccination. The sequencing here drew on peripheral blood, taken on day 0 of AZD1222 vaccination. These receptors were taken from an adult in good health.

As for this clone: Relative to the germline gene, one junction end is altered; a read error may explain this. The chain joins TRBV28 to TRBJ2-7; 10 positions agree with TRBD1. From germline, CDR1 is MDHEN and CDR2 SYDVKM. The CDR3 loop spans 13 amino acids. CDR3 DNA sequence: TGTGCCAGCACCTCCGGACAGGGGGGAGGAGGGCACTTC. This gives the protein CASTSGQGGGGHF. The entire variable domain, with the rest obtained from reference TRBV28 and TRBJ2-7, is as follows: DVKVTQSSRYLVKRTGEKVFLECVQDMDHENMFWYRQDPGLGLRLIYFSYDVKMKEKGDIPEGYSVSREKKERFSLILESASTNQTSMYLCASTSGQGGGGHFGPGTRLTVT.

In this sample, this clone turned up once. J is TRBJ2-1 and V is TRBV18, with 7 positions matching TRBD2. Germline CDR1 is KGHSH and CDR2 is LQKENI. Trimming at V came to 5 bases and at J to 2 bases, leaving 6 bases not matched to a gene. The CDR3 length is 15 residues. Here the CDR3 DNA reads TGTGCCAGCTCATTTAGCGGGTTGCCCTACAATGAGCAGTTCTTC. This encodes CASSFSGLPYNEQFF.

The V call is TRBV13, the J call TRBJ1-4, with 9 bases that match TRBD1. The CDR3 spans 16 residues. Germline V lookup: CDR1 PRHDT, CDR2 FYEKMQ (reference sequence). After removal of 5 bases from V and 4 bases from J, the junction contained 8 bases not matched to a gene. In DNA, the CDR3 is TGTGCCAGCAGCCAGTCCCGGGACAGGGATAATGAAAAACTGTTTTTT. This codes for CASSQSRDRDNEKLFF.

The genes are TRBV19 and TRBJ2-6; D is uncertain. The CDR3 is 15 residues long. Germline CDR1 reads LNHDA; CDR2 reads SQIVND (reference sequence). Trimming removed 5 bases at V and 0 bases at J, with 8 bases between. The CDR3 nucleotides are TGTGCCAGTAGTCTACAGTTCTCTGGGGCCAACGTCCTGACTTTC. Translated, it gives CASSLQFSGANVLTF.

The chain is built from TRBV4-1 and TRBJ2-3; D remains unclear. The CDR3 runs to 16 residues. The germline V gene encodes CDR1 MGHRA and CDR2 YSYEKL. Between the trimmed V and J ends, which lost 1 base and 2 bases, there was a span of 13 bases. The CDR3 bases are TGCGCCAGCAGCCAAGCCTTATCTTACCCCACAGATACGCAGTATTTT. Amino acids: CASSQALSYPTDTQYF.

The J gene is TRBJ2-3, the V gene TRBV20-1; D not resolved. CDR1 is DFQATT and CDR2 is SNEGSKA in the germline V gene (reference sequence). Deletions cut 3 bases from V and 0 bases from J, with 19 bases between. There are 17 residues in the CDR3. CDR3 sequence reads: CSASMTPNSASTDTQYF. The DNA for the CDR3 is TGCAGTGCTAGTATGACCCCTAACTCCGCAAGCACAGATACGCAGTATTTT.

The V gene is TRBV19, the J gene TRBJ1-2; D gene ambiguous. The CDR3 contains 13 residues. Germline V gene sequence: CDR1 LNHDA, CDR2 SQIVND (reference sequence). Trimming left V 5 bases short and J 5 bases short, with 12 bases between. The CDR3 loop is CASSPEMHYGYTF. CDR3 nucleotide sequence: TGTGCCAGTAGTCCTGAGATGCATTATGGCTACACCTTC.

V and J are TRBV28 and TRBJ1-6; the match to TRBD1 covers 9 bases. Germline CDR1 and CDR2: MDHEN and SYDVKM. The CDR3 covers 14 residues. With 7 bases clipped from V and 11 bases from J, the junction kept 9 bases outside the gene matches. CDR3 sequence reads: CASTRRTGATPLHF. The CDR3, as DNA: TGTGCCAGCACCCGGAGGACAGGGGCCACACCCCTCCACTTT.

V is TRBV6-5 and J is TRBJ1-1, with D possibly being TRBD1 (5 bases). CDR3 length equals 13 residues. From germline, CDR1 is MNHEY and CDR2 SVGAGI. Between the trimmed V and J ends, which lost 6 bases and 1 base, there was a span of 9 bases. CDR3 residues: CASRKDRNTEAFF. The CDR3 region has the DNA TGTGCCAGCAGAAAAGACAGGAACACTGAAGCTTTCTTT.

This rearrangement joins TRBV5-1 to TRBJ2-1, with TRBD1 as a possible D gene (5 bases). The CDR3 sequence is 15 residues long. Trimming cost V 5 bases and J 0 bases, with 12 bases left between them. Germline CDR1 reads SGHRS; CDR2 reads YFSETQ. The CDR3 reads CASRIGANSYNEQFF. As DNA, the CDR3 is TGCGCCAGCAGAATAGGGGCAAACTCCTACAATGAGCAGTTCTTC.

This rearrangement joins TRBV28 to TRBJ1-2; TRBD1 matches at 7 bases. The CDR3 has 16 residues. Germline trimming cut 2 bases from V and 4 bases from J; bases unmatched to any gene: 10. The germline V gene encodes CDR1 MDHEN and CDR2 SYDVKM. The CDR3 nucleotides are TGTGCCAGCAGTTTAGTGGCGAGGGGACAGAGCTATGGCTACACCTTC. Encoded protein: CASSLVARGQSYGYTF.

The table lists this clone with a count of one. The rearrangement uses TRBV9 and TRBJ2-1; D may be TRBD2 (7 bases). The CDR3 extends over 16 amino acids. Germline lookup yields CDR1 SGDLS and CDR2 YYNGEE. V was cut by 3 bases and J by 4 bases, with 17 bases left in between. The CDR3 spells CASSDQSGTPYNEQFF. The CDR3 bases are TGTGCCAGCAGCGACCAGAGCGGGACACCTTACAATGAGCAGTTCTTC.